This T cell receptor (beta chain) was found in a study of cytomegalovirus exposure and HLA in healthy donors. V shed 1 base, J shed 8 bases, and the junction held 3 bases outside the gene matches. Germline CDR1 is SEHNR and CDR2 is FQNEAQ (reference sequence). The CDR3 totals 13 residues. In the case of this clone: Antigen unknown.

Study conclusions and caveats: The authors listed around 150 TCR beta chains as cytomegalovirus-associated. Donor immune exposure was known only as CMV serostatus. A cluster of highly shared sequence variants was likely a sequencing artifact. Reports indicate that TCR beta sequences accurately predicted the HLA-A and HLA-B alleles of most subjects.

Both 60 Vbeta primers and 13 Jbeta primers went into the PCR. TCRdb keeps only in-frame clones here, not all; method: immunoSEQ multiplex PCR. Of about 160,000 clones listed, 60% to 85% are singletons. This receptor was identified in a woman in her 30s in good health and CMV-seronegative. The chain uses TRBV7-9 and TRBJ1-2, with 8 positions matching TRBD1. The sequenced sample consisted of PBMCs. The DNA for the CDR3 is TGTGCCAGCAGCTTAGACTCAGGGGGCGGCTACACCTTC. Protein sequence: CASSLDSGGGYTF.